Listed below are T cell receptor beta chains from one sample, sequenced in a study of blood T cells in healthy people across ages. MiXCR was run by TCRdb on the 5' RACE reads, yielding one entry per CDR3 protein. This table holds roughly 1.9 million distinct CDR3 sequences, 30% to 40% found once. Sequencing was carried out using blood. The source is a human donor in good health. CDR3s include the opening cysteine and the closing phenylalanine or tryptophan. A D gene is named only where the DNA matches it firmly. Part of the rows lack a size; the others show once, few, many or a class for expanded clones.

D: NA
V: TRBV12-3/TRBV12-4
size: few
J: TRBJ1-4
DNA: TGTGCCAGCAGTTTAAGCCAGGGGTGGAATGAAAAACTGTTTTTT
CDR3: CASSLSQGWNEKLFF

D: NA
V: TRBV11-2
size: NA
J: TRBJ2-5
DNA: TGTGCCAGCAGCGAAATGGAGATCCAGTACTTC
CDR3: CASSEMEIQYF

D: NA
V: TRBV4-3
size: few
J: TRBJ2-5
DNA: TGCGCCAGCAGCCAAGATGAGGGGCTCGGGGAGACCCAGTACTTC
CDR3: CASSQDEGLGETQYF

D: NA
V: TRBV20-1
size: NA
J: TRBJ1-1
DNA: TGCAGTGCCTCGGCCCCGAACACTGAAGCTTTCTTT
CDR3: CSASAPNTEAFF

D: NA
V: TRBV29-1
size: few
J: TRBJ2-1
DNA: TGCAGCGCCCAAGGTGGGCATGAGCAGTTCTTC
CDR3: CSAQGGHEQFF

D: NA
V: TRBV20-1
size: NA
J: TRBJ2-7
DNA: TGCAGTGCTAGAAGCCTAGACAGAACCTACGAGCAGTACTTC
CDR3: CSARSLDRTYEQYF

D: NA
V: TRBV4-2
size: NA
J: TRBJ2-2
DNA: TGTGCCAGCAGAAGAGGTATAGGGATAAACACCGGGGAGCTGTTTTTT
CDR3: CASRRGIGINTGELFF

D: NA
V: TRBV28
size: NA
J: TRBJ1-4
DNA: TGTGCCAGCAGTTCGGGGCCTCCTGTGGATGAAAAACTGTTTTTT
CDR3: CASSSGPPVDEKLFF

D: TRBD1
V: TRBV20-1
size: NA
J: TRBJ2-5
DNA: TGCAGTGCACTTTCGACAGGGGCCGTTTGGGAGCAGTACTTC
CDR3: CSALSTGAVWEQYF

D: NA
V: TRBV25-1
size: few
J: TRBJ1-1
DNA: TGTGCCAGCAGTGAATTTTTTGATTGGGGGAGCACTGAAGCTTTCTTT
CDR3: CASSEFFDWGSTEAFF

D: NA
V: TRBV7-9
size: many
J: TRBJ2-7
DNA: TGTGCCAGCAGCTTAGTCTCAGGCGACTACGAGCAGTACTTC
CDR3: CASSLVSGDYEQYF

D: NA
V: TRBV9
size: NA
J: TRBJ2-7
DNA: TGTGCCAGCAGCCCCCGACAGGACGAGCAGTACTTC
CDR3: CASSPRQDEQYF

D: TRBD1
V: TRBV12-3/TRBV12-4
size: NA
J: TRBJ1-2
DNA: TGTGCCAGCAGTCCTACAGGGGGCTTCGATGGCTACACCTTC
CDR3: CASSPTGGFDGYTF

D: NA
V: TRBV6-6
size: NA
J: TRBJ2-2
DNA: TGTGCCAGCAGCTACCAGCCCGATCCCGGGGAGCTGTTTTTT
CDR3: CASSYQPDPGELFF

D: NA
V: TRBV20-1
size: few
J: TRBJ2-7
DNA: TGCAGTGCTAGAGCAGCCGTCGGGAACCGAGGCGAGCAGTACTTC
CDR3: CSARAAVGNRGEQYF

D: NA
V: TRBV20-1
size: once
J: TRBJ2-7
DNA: TGCAGTGCTAGCCGTGGGATTGGTCCCTACGAGCAGTACTTC
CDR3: CSASRGIGPYEQYF

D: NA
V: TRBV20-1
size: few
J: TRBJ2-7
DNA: TGCAGTGCTAGAGATAGAAGGGGTCCTGACGAGCAGTACTTC
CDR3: CSARDRRGPDEQYF

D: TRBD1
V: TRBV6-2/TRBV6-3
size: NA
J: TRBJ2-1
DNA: TGTGCCAGCAACCACAGGGGGTGGGGTGAGCAGTTCTTC
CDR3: CASNHRGWGEQFF

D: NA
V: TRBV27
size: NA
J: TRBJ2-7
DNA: TGTGCCAGCAGCTTAGGTACAGGGACTTTGCTCTACGAGCAGTACTTC
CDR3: CASSLGTGTLLYEQYF

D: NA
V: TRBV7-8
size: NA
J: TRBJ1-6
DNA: TGTGCCAGCAGCTTCTCCGGCAGGGCAACTTCACCCCTCCACTTT
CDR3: CASSFSGRATSPLHF

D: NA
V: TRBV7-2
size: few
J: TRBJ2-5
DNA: TGTGCCAGCAGCCCGAGGACCGGGGCGCGGACCCAGTACTTC
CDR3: CASSPRTGARTQYF

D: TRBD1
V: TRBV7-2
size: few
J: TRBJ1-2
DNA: TGTGCCAGCAGCTCCTTCGACAGGGGCTATGGCTACACCTTC
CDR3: CASSSFDRGYGYTF

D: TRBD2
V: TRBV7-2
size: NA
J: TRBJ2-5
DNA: TGTGCCAGCAGCCCACCGAGCGGGGGGCCTCGGGAGCAGTACTTC
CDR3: CASSPPSGGPREQYF

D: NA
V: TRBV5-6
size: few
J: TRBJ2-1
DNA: TGTGCCAGCAGCCTGTCAGTTGGATGGGGTGAGCAGTTCTTC
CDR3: CASSLSVGWGEQFF

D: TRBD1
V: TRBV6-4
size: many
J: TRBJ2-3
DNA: TGTGCCAGCGGACAAGGGGGCGGCACAGATACGCAGTATTTT
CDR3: CASGQGGGTDTQYF

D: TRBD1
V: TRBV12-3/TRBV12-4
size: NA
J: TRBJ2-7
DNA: TGTGCCAGCGGATCAGGACAGGGCGGCTACGAGCAGTACTTC
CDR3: CASGSGQGGYEQYF

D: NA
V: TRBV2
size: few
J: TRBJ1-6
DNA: TGTGCCACCGCGCCCCAGGTCGGGGGGTCACCCCTCCACTTT
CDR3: CATAPQVGGSPLHF

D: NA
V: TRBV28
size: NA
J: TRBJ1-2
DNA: TGTGCCAGCAGTCCTCCCCACACCTTC
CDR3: CASSPPHTF

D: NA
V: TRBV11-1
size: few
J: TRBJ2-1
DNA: TGTGCCAGCAGCTTTGACTTGTACAATGAGCAGTTCTTC
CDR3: CASSFDLYNEQFF

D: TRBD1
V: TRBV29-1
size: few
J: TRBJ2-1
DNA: TGCAGTGTTGTAAGGGACAGAATTTACAATGAGCAGTTCTTC
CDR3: CSVVRDRIYNEQFF

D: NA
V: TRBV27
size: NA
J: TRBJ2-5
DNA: TGTGCCAGCAGTTTTGGGGGCTTCAGGGTCCCGGAGACCCAGTACTTC
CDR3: CASSFGGFRVPETQYF

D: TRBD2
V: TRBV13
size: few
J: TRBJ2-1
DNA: TGTGCCAGCAGCTCAACGGGACTAGCCCTCAGCTCCTACAATGAGCAGTTCTTC
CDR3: CASSSTGLALSSYNEQFF

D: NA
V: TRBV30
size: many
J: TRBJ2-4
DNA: TGTGCCTGGGCCACTTCTCGGCAGATTAACATTCAGTACTTC
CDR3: CAWATSRQINIQYF

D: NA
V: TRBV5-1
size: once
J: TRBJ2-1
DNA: TGCGCCGGCAGCTTAGGGACACCTTACAATGAGCAGTTCTTC
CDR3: CAGSLGTPYNEQFF

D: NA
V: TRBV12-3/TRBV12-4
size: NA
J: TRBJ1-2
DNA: TGTGCCAGCAGTCCAGAGTTTTGGGGCTATGGCTACACCTTC
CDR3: CASSPEFWGYGYTF

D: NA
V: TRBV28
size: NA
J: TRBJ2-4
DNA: TGTGCCAGCAGCTCCCGGAGGGCCAAAAACATTCAGTACTTC
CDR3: CASSSRRAKNIQYF

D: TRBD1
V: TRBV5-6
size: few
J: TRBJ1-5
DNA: TGTGCCAGCAGCTTGCGTCAGGGGGACCATCAGCCCCAGCATTTT
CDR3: CASSLRQGDHQPQHF

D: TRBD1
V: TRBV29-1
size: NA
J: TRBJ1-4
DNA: TGCAGCGTCCGAACAAACAGGGGGCGTCATGAAAAACTGTTTTTT
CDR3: CSVRTNRGRHEKLFF

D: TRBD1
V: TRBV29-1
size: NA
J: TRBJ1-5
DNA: TGCGGCGTTGCCGGGACAGGGGGGGGATCTGGGAGCAATCAGCCCCAGCATTTT
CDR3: CGVAGTGGGSGSNQPQHF

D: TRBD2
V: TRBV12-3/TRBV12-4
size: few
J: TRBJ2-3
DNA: TGTGCCAGCAGTTCCGGTGGTAGCGGGGACACAGATACGCAGTATTTT
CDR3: CASSSGGSGDTDTQYF

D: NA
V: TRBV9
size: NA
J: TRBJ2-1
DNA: TGTGCCAGCAGCGTCCTAGCGTACCAGTACAATGAGCAGTTCTTC
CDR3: CASSVLAYQYNEQFF

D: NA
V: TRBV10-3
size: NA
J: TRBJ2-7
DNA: TGTGCCGCCGCTAGCACGGGGGAGCAGTACTTC
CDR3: CAAASTGEQYF

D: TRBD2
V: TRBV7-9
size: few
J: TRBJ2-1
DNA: TGTGCCAGCAGCCGTCTATTGGGGGGGTACGTAACAGATTACAATGAGCAGTTCTTC
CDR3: CASSRLLGGYVTDYNEQFF

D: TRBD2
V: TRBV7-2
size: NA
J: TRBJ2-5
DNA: TGTGCCAGCAGCATAGCTAGCGGGGTCCAAGAGACCCAGTACTTC
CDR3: CASSIASGVQETQYF

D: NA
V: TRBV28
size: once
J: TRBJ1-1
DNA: TGTGCCAGCCTCGGGGGGTGGGGACCTATTGAAGCTTTCTTT
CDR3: CASLGGWGPIEAFF

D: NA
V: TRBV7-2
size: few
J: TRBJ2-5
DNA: TGTGCCAGCAGCCAAATCATTCGAGCGGAGACCCAGTACTTC
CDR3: CASSQIIRAETQYF

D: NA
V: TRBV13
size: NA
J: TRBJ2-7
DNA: TGTGCCAGCAGCTTTACCGGGACGCCTACCTACGAGCAGTACTTC
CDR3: CASSFTGTPTYEQYF

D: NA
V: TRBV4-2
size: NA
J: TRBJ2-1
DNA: TGTGCCAGCAACCAAGCGACCAGCCGTGAGCAGTTCTTC
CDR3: CASNQATSREQFF

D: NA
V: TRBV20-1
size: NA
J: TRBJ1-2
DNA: TGCAGTGTCTGGCAGAACTATGGCTACACCTTC
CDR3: CSVWQNYGYTF

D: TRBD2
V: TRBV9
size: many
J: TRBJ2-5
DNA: TGTGCCAGCAGCCCTCCGGGAGGGACCCAGTACTTC
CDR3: CASSPPGGTQYF

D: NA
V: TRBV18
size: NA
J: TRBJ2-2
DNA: TGTGCCAGCTCACCACTCGACAGCACCGGGGAGCTGTTTTTT
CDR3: CASSPLDSTGELFF

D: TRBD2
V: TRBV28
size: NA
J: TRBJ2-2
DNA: TGTGCCAGCACCCAATACGGACTAGCGGGGGGCCACGCCGGGGAGCTGTTTTTT
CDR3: CASTQYGLAGGHAGELFF

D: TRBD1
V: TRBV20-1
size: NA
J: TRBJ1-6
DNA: TGCAGTGCTGGGGGGACAGATAATTCACCCCTCCACTTT
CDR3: CSAGGTDNSPLHF

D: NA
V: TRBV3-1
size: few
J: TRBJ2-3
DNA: TGTGCCAGCAGCCAAGTTTTGGACGCCTCAGATACGCAGTATTTT
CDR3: CASSQVLDASDTQYF

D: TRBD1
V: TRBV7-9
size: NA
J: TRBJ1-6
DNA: TGTGCCAGCAGCTTCCGGGACAGGGGTTCACCCCTCCACTTT
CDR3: CASSFRDRGSPLHF

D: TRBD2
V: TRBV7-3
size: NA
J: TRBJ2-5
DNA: TGTGCCAGCAGCCCAGCGGGGCCGAGTCAAGAGACCCAGTACTTC
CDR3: CASSPAGPSQETQYF

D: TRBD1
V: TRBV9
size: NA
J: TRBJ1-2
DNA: TGTGCCAGCAGCGTAGCGGGACAGCCATATGGCTACACCTTC
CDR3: CASSVAGQPYGYTF

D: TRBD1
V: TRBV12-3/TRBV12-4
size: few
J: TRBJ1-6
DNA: TGTGCCAGCAGTATGCTGACAGGGGATAATTCACCCCTCCACTTT
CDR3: CASSMLTGDNSPLHF

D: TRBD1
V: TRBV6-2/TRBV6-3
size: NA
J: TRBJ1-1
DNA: TGTGCCAGCAGTTATGGAGACAGGGGTAAAGCTTTCTTT
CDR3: CASSYGDRGKAFF

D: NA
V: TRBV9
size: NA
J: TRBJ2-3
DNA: NA
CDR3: CASSVGSGTDTRYF